This T cell receptor (beta chain) originates from a study of T-cell reconstitution after alpha-beta-depleted transplantation in children. Whole-study findings and limits: For some patients, TCRbeta diversity was high at day 60 because of recipient T cells and thymic progenitors that survived. About two months after transplant, alpha-beta T cells reportedly came from several hundred expanded graft clones. T-cell counts and diversity at one year post-transplant came mainly from newly produced T cells.

Germline loops: CDR1 LGHNA, CDR2 YSLEER. Trimming took 2 bases from V and 5 from J, leaving 13 bases between them. This CDR3 contains 14 residues. This clonotype was picked up many times. Antigen specificity is unknown. Unique molecular identifiers were incorporated when the TCRbeta library was constructed. Via MiXCR, TCRdb re-called the PCR reads, giving one row per CDR3 protein. The sample yields a few hundred thousand distinct CDR3 sequences, roughly a tenth seen once. Material: PBMCs, obtained before TCRalphabeta/CD19-depleted stem cell transplant. The chain employs TRBV4-3 and TRBJ2-7, with D perhaps matching TRBD1 (6 bases). The receptor was isolated from a boy under three years old with acute myeloid leukemia, due to receive a stem cell transplant. CDR3: CASSQSQGINEQYF. CDR3 bases: TGCGCCAGCAGCCAAAGTCAGGGGATTAACGAGCAGTACTTC.